This note documents a single TCR beta chain sequence. Germline V gene sequence: CDR1 SEHNR, CDR2 FQNEAQ (reference sequence). V was trimmed by 1 base and J by 0 bases, leaving 9 bases between them. CDR3 length: 16 amino acids. These data originate in a study of shared clonotypes between healthy human individuals. Each of the donors was a healthy adult who was HIV-negative and had not had a recent acute infection or vaccination. Naive CD4+ cells were CD45RA-selected; the remaining cells were memory. Researchers ran the assay at a deep level. In replicate PCRs of sorted subsets, roughly 200 ng DNA, about 30,000 T cell genomes, was used. Clones were read by immunoSEQ multiplex PCR, and TCRdb kept only the in-frame ones, dropping some. Of 2,500,000 or so clones in the sample, approximately 94% were seen once.

Sequencing was done on a sample of naive CD4+ T cells from PBMCs. Subset noted: CD45RA+ positively selected. The clonotype was recovered from a man between 18 and 35 years old in good health. Some clones in this sample may be carry-over from other donors' samples. The chain carries TRBV7-9 and TRBJ1-4; D gene unclear. The CDR3 sequence: CASSLGRIATNEKLFF. CDR3 sequence (DNA): TGTGCCAGCAGCTTAGGGAGGATCGCAACTAATGAAAAACTGTTTTTT.